A single TCR beta chain is shown here with its context. This entry comes from a study of CD8+CD57+ T cells in acquired aplastic anemia. Turning to the study itself: For CD4+ cells, healthy donors had an average of approximately 10 million reads.

For CDR3 and TCR beta VDJ profiling, genomic DNA was the template used. TCRdb passed the reads through MiXCR, listing each CDR3 protein once. The sample contains about 210,000 distinct CDR3 sequences, 30% to 40% of which appear only once. Germline assignment: CDR1 LNHDA and CDR2 SQIVND (reference sequence). V dropped 5 bases and J dropped 1; count of bases not matched to a gene: 3. The length of the CDR3 is 14 residues. The material sequenced was sorted CD4+, CD8+, or CD8+CD57+ T cells (not recorded which) from PBMCs. The source of this sequence is a human donor in good health, serving as a control. This chain uses TRBV19 with TRBJ1-1; 8 bases align to TRBD1. CDR3 DNA sequence: TGTGCCAGTAGTGAGGACAGGGCGAACACTGAAGCTTTCTTT. This gives the protein CASSEDRANTEAFF.